These 7 T cell receptor beta chains came from one sample sequenced in a study of T cell repertoires in cytomegalovirus infection. TCRdb ran MiXCR on the reads and lists one entry per CDR3 protein. Among 830,000 or so distinct CDR3 sequences listed, 32% were seen once. Their antigen targets remain unknown. Specimen: cultured CD8+ T cells from PBMCs, collected from culture after CMV antigen stimulation. The receptors stem from a human donor in good health (CMV status not recorded). Some clones in this sample may be carry-over from other donors' samples.

J is TRBJ1-1 and V is TRBV7-9; no definite D call. Trimming took 11 bases from V and 1 from J, leaving 8 bases between them. This CDR3 comprises 11 residues. Germline V CDR1 and CDR2: SEHNR, FQNEAQ (reference sequence). The CDR3: CAGAGNTEAFF. The CDR3 nucleotides read TGTGCCGGAGCTGGGAACACTGAAGCTTTCTTT. Full variable domain (missing parts from reference TRBV7-9 and TRBJ1-1): DTGVSQNPRHKITKRGQNVTFRCDPISEHNRLYWYRQTLGQGPEFLTYFQNEAQLEKSRLLSDRFSAERPKGSFSTLEIQRTEQGDSAMYLCAGAGNTEAFFGQGTRLTVV.

This clonotype has a handful of counts. The CDR3 DNA reads as TGTGCCAGCAGCAGGGACAGGGGTTACGAGCAGTACTTC. Translation: CASSRDRGYEQYF. The chain links TRBV7-2 to TRBJ2-7; 10 bases align to TRBD1. Trimming cost V 5 bases and J 4 bases; bases outside gene matches: 2. The germline V gene encodes CDR1 SGHTA and CDR2 FQGNSA. This CDR3 comprises 13 residues.

This clonotype was observed a few times. The chain recombines TRBV6-5 with TRBJ2-7; 12 nucleotides align to TRBD1. This CDR3 has 15 amino acids. With V trimmed by 5 bases and J by 2 bases, 4 bases remained unmatched. CDR1 is MNHEY, CDR2 SVGAGI, per germline. This CDR3 is CASSPGTGGPYEQYV. CDR3 sequence (DNA): TGTGCCAGCAGTCCCGGGACAGGGGGCCCCTACGAGCAGTACGTC.

The chain uses TRBV28 and TRBJ1-6; D unclear. Germline V lookup: CDR1 MDHEN, CDR2 SYDVKM. V dropped 3 bases and J dropped 5 bases, with 14 bases sitting between them. The CDR3 sequence is 16 residues long. CDR3 nucleotide sequence: TGTGCCAGCAGTTTGAGGGCCTCCCCGGATAATTCACCCCTCCACTTT. It specifies CASSLRASPDNSPLHF. Together with reference TRBV28 and TRBJ1-6, the CDR3 gives the full variable domain: DVKVTQSSRYLVKRTGEKVFLECVQDMDHENMFWYRQDPGLGLRLIYFSYDVKMKEKGDIPEGYSVSREKKERFSLILESASTNQTSMYLCASSLRASPDNSPLHFGNGTRLTVT.

The genes are TRBV12-3 or TRBV12-4 and TRBJ1-2; unclear D gene. The ends were cut back, 2 bases at V and 8 bases at J, with 12 bases in the middle. This CDR3 is 13 amino acids long. In nucleotides, the CDR3 is TGTGCCAGCAGTTTAAGCCTCCTGGGAGGCTACACCTTC. This translates into CASSLSLLGGYTF.

This chain connects TRBV10-3 to TRBJ2-6, with TRBD2 as a possible D gene (6 bases). Germline assignment: CDR1 ENHRY and CDR2 SYGVKD. The CDR3 contains 19 residues. The V and J ends lost 4 bases and 0 bases respectively, with 19 bases between them. In DNA, the CDR3 is TGTGCCATCAGTGGGGTAGATCGGGAGTCGTTCTCTGGGGCCAACGTCCTGACTTTC. This sequence encodes CAISGVDRESFSGANVLTF.

Concerning this clonotype: A read error may produce the germline difference seen at one junction end. J is TRBJ2-3 and V is TRBV5-1; D is perhaps TRBD1 (5 bases). CDR1 is SGHRS, CDR2 YFSETQ, per germline. The CDR3 has 14 residues. The CDR3 DNA reads as TGCGCCAGCAGCTTGTGGGTGGACACAGATACGCAGTACTTT. This encodes CASSLWVDTDTQYF.